The clone carrying this TCR beta chain has more than one count but fewer than ten. Its cognate antigen is unknown. The entry originates in a study of cytotoxic CD8 clonotypes in ibrutinib-treated CLL. Across the whole study: Enrolment comprised under twelve relapsed/refractory and more than 14 treatment-naive patients; about 18 were IGHV unmutated. Patients attained roughly 25 partial and 2 complete responses; at median about 74 months, about 15 remained remitted while approximately twelve progressed. Response samples were taken after a median about eleven months of treatment, range 6 to 36.

Repertoires were generated with immunoSEQ multiplex PCR, while TCRdb's copy carries only in-frame clones and drops some. Of about 150,000 clones in the sample, about 76% were seen once. Study findings and constraints: Having risen at ibrutinib response, clonality had fallen back toward baseline by progression.

Sequenced here: PBMCs, sampled after 24 months of ibrutinib treatment. This clonotype was sampled from a human donor with chronic lymphocytic leukemia.

The CDR3 is CASSPAKQPQHF. The CDR3 DNA is TGTGCCAGCAGCCCGGCAAAGCAGCCCCAGCATTTT. The chain combines TRBV6-6 with TRBJ1-5; D is unclear. The ends were cut back, 6 bases at V and 7 bases at J, with 10 bases in the middle. The CDR3 is 12 amino acids. Germline V CDR1 and CDR2: MNHNY, SVGAGI (reference sequence).